Below, 18 T cell receptor beta chains from the same sample are listed, as sequenced in a study of blood T cell repertoires in COVID-19. Only in-frame clones appear in the TCRdb table, and some are missing; sequencing was by immunoSEQ multiplex PCR. The sample contains roughly 97,000 clones, about 87% of which appear only once. Input material: peripheral blood. These receptor sequences come from a man aged 45-60 years with acute or convalescent COVID-19.

This chain joins TRBV28 and TRBJ1-1, with TRBD1 matching over 10 bases. CDR3 size: 15 residues. Germline V CDR1 and CDR2: MDHEN, SYDVKM. The V gene end was trimmed by 5 bases and the J gene end by 4 bases; junction bases not matched to a gene: 7. The CDR3 spells CASSPSGQGTTEAFF. DNA of the CDR3: TGTGCCAGCAGTCCGTCGGGACAGGGGACCACTGAAGCTTTCTTT. The full variable domain, its missing parts supplied by reference TRBV28 and TRBJ1-1, is DVKVTQSSRYLVKRTGEKVFLECVQDMDHENMFWYRQDPGLGLRLIYFSYDVKMKEKGDIPEGYSVSREKKERFSLILESASTNQTSMYLCASSPSGQGTTEAFFGQGTRLTVV.

The V gene is TRBV29-1, the J gene TRBJ2-2, with 11 bases aligning to TRBD1. After removal of 5 bases from V and 6 bases from J, the junction contained 5 bases not matched to a gene. Germline CDR1 and CDR2: SQVTM and ANQGSEA. The CDR3 is made up of 14 amino acids. CDR3: CSVRDRGIAGELFF. DNA for the CDR3: TGCAGCGTTCGGGACAGGGGGATAGCCGGGGAGCTGTTTTTT.

This chain joins TRBV2 and TRBJ1-3; TRBD1 matches at 10 bases. This CDR3 is built from 15 residues. The ends lost 6 bases at V and 0 bases at J; junction bases unmatched: 2. Germline-derived CDR1 and CDR2 are SNHLY and FYNNEI. CDR3 sequence (DNA): TGTGCCAGCAGGGGACAGGGGAACTCTGGAAACACCATATATTTT. Translation: CASRGQGNSGNTIYF.

The DNA of the CDR3 is TGTGCCAGCAGCTTAGGGTACACCTTCCAAGAGACCCAGTACTTC. Translating it yields CASSLGYTFQETQYF. V is TRBV7-9 and J is TRBJ2-5; D gene unclear. V lost 1 base to trimming and J lost 1 base, with 10 bases between them. This CDR3 spans 15 amino acids. Germline loops: CDR1 SEHNR, CDR2 FQNEAQ (reference sequence).

The chain combines TRBV4-2 with TRBJ2-2, with D tentatively TRBD1 (6 bases). Germline V CDR1 and CDR2: LGHNA, YNFKEQ. This CDR3 has 14 residues. Trimming took off 1 base at V and 4 bases at J, with 7 bases between the two ends. CDR3 sequence: CASSQAGVTGELFF. The CDR3 DNA reads TGTGCCAGCAGCCAAGCAGGGGTCACCGGGGAGCTGTTTTTT.

The chain employs TRBV2 and TRBJ2-7; 12 nucleotides agree with TRBD1. V was clipped by 3 bases and J by 3 bases; unmatched bases: 3. Looked up from germline, CDR1 is SNHLY and CDR2 is FYNNEI. The CDR3 loop spans 15 amino acids. Here the CDR3 reads CASSEGQGAYYEQYF. For the CDR3, the DNA is TGTGCCAGCAGTGAGGGACAGGGGGCTTACTACGAGCAGTACTTC.

The chain couples TRBV4-2 to TRBJ2-7, with a weak D call TRBD1 (6 bases). Trimming left V 2 bases short and J 4 bases short, with 15 bases between. CDR1 and CDR2 from the germline V gene are LGHNA and YNFKEQ. The CDR3 extends over 15 amino acids. This chain's CDR3 is CASSQYSRGEYEQYF. In nucleotides, the CDR3 is TGTGCCAGCAGCCAATACTCCAGGGGCGAGTACGAGCAGTACTTC.

This clone has ten or more counts. V gene TRBV2 combines with J gene TRBJ2-1; D not resolved. CDR1 is SNHLY, CDR2 FYNNEI, per germline. V gave up 4 bases and J gave up 1 base, with 11 bases separating them. The CDR3 consists of 15 residues. CDR3 loop: CASSVLADSYNEQFF. In nucleotides, the CDR3 is TGTGCCAGCAGTGTTTTGGCGGATTCCTACAATGAGCAGTTCTTC. The variable domain in full, with the rest retrieved from reference TRBV2 and TRBJ2-1, is EPEVTQTPSHQVTQMGQEVILRCVPISNHLYFYWYRQILGQKVEFLVSFYNNEISEKSEIFDDQFSVERPDGSNFTLKIRSTKLEDSAMYFCASSVLADSYNEQFFGPGTRLTVL.

The chain links TRBV10-3 to TRBJ2-3; 7 bases are shared with TRBD2. Trimming took 7 bases from V and 7 from J; bases not matched to a gene: 8. In germline, CDR1 is ENHRY, CDR2 SYGVKD. The CDR3 loop spans 13 amino acids. The CDR3 protein is CAITSGMPYTQYF. DNA of the CDR3: TGTGCCATCACGAGCGGGATGCCTTATACGCAGTATTTT.

The CDR3 sequence is CATSDFRNGVYEQYF. CDR3 DNA: TGTGCCACCAGTGATTTTAGAAACGGAGTGTACGAGCAGTACTTC. The rearrangement links TRBV24-1 to TRBJ2-7, with D unclear. Looked up from germline, CDR1 is KGHDR and CDR2 is SFDVKD. With 1 base removed from V and 4 bases from J, the gap between germline ends came to 13 bases. The CDR3 is 15 residues long.

The chain links TRBV29-1 to TRBJ2-1; maybe TRBD2 (5 bases). The V gene's germline CDR1 is SQVTM and CDR2 ANQGSEA. Trimming stripped 4 bases from V and 10 bases from J, with 17 bases between. This CDR3 has 13 amino acids. The CDR3 reads CSVGPLAPREQFF. CDR3 in DNA: TGCAGCGTTGGACCGCTAGCTCCTAGGGAGCAGTTCTTC.

The chain is built from TRBV6-4 and TRBJ2-2; 8 bases agree with TRBD1. The trim removed 0 bases at V and 6 bases at J, leaving 6 bases unmatched. The length of the CDR3 is 16 residues. CDR1 and CDR2 (germline): MRHNA, SNTAGT. The CDR3 sequence: CASSDSGRGRPGELFF. The DNA for the CDR3 is TGTGCCAGCAGTGACTCGGGCAGGGGGCGCCCCGGGGAGCTGTTTTTT.

The chain employs TRBV28 and TRBJ2-1; possible D gene TRBD2, 6 bases. Per the germline V gene, CDR1 is MDHEN and CDR2 is SYDVKM. The CDR3 length is 11 residues. The V end lost 6 bases, the J end lost 15 bases, and 15 bases lay between the germline ends. CDR3 in amino acids: CASSIRRVLFF. In nucleotides, the CDR3 is TGTGCCAGCAGCATAAGGAGGGTATTGTTCTTC.

The chain combines TRBV11-3 with TRBJ2-1, with 11 bases that match TRBD2. Germline assignment: CDR1 SGHNT and CDR2 YENEEA. This CDR3 is 18 amino acids long. The trim removed 0 bases at V and 3 bases at J, leaving 7 bases unmatched. Written as DNA, the CDR3 is TGTGCCAGCAGCTTAGATAGGGGACTAGCGGTTCACTACAATGAGCAGTTCTTC. It codes for CASSLDRGLAVHYNEQFF.

The chain links TRBV7-9 to TRBJ1-1; a weak D match, TRBD1 (5 bases). Germline-derived CDR1 and CDR2 are SEHNR and FQNEAQ (reference sequence). Deletions cut 1 base from V and 11 bases from J, with 11 bases between. The CDR3 runs 12 residues. CDR3 in amino acids: CASSLDRQLAFF. CDR3 coding DNA: TGTGCCAGCAGCTTAGATCGACAGTTGGCTTTCTTT.

The table lists this clone with a count of one. DNA for the CDR3: TGTGCCAGCAGCTCGCCATCGGTCCGGGACAGTTCCTACGAGCAGTACTTC. It encodes CASSSPSVRDSSYEQYF. The chain employs TRBV5-5 and TRBJ2-7, with TRBD1 matching over 7 bases. The junction had 13 bases not matched to a gene; V was cut back by 3 bases and J by 1 base. There are 17 residues in the CDR3. Germline V gene lookup returns CDR1 SGHKS and CDR2 YYEKEE (reference sequence).

The genes are TRBV3-1 (or the pseudogene TRBV3-2) and TRBJ1-2, with a tentative D call TRBD1 (6 bases). CDR1 is LGHDT and CDR2 is YNNKEL in the germline V gene (reference sequence). The CDR3 is made up of 13 amino acids. Trimming took 3 bases from V and 7 from J, leaving 12 bases between them. This chain's CDR3 is CASSQSNRVGYTF. DNA for the CDR3: TGTGCCAGCAGCCAGTCAAACAGGGTTGGCTACACCTTC.

The V call is TRBV6-5, the J call TRBJ2-2; D may be TRBD2 (5 bases). Germline assignment: CDR1 MNHEY and CDR2 SVGAGI. V lost 4 bases to trimming and J lost 6 bases, with 15 bases between them. The CDR3 has 15 residues. This CDR3 is CASSSTTPPSGELFF. Here the CDR3 DNA reads TGTGCCAGCAGTTCGACTACGCCCCCGTCCGGGGAGCTGTTTTTT.